This T cell receptor beta chain was profiled in a study of TIL therapy for anti-PD-1-resistant metastatic lung cancer. About the study: Tumors had a median PD-L1 proportion score of approximately 5.5%. Median tumor mutation burden was roughly 1.5 mutations per megabase.

CDR3 length: 12 amino acids. The germline V gene has CDR1 SGHVS and CDR2 FNYEAQ. V lost 5 bases and J 3 bases, leaving 8 bases between the germline ends. Study-level points and caveats: TIL cultures after expansion showed higher clonality and lower diversity than baseline tumor (median roughly 6.3% vs 31%).

Time point defined: pre-treatment sample, taken before nivolumab and TIL therapy. Tumor tissue came from excised metastases, mostly pleural nodules or supraclavicular lymph nodes. A note on this clone: No antigen is known for it.

This was the immunoSEQ v3 assay. Each library reached 1.9 million or so read pairs, or 5-6 million at deep level. Produced via immunoSEQ multiplex PCR; TCRdb's table is partial and in-frame only. The sample contains approximately 12,000 clones, 50% to 75% of which appear only once. This sequence originates from a person aged 25 to 79 with non-small cell lung cancer. V and J are TRBV7-6 and TRBJ2-7; possibly TRBD1 or TRBD2 for D (5 bases each). Sequences were derived from tumor tissue, sampled at baseline. The CDR3 loop reads CASSGDGYEQYF. The CDR3 DNA reads TGTGCCAGCAGCGGGGACGGCTACGAGCAGTACTTC.